The 17 T cell receptor beta chains below come from one sample, sequenced in a study of cytomegalovirus exposure and HLA in healthy donors. In the PCR, 60 Vbeta and 13 Jbeta primers were used. The repertoire was sequenced with immunoSEQ multiplex PCR; TCRdb's copy has only in-frame clones and lacks some. The repertoire holds 70,000 to 80,000 clones, 82% seen once, with under 2.5% in the top ten. Sequencing used PBMCs. These receptors were obtained from a man between 18 and 29 years old in good health and CMV-seronegative.

V and J are TRBV7-8 and TRBJ2-1; 12 nucleotides align to TRBD2. Unmatched junction bases numbered 5, after V lost 1 base and J lost 16 bases. Looked up from germline, CDR1 is SGHVS and CDR2 is FQNEAQ. The length of the CDR3 is 13 residues. The CDR3 coding sequence is TGTGCCAGCAGCTTAGGACTAGCGGGAGTCATATTCTTC. As protein: CASSLGLAGVIFF.

This clone was seen more than once but under ten times. The rearrangement joins TRBV4-1 to TRBJ1-2; the match to TRBD1 covers 11 bases. Germline V lookup: CDR1 MGHRA, CDR2 YSYEKL. J lost 0 bases, V lost 4 bases, and 7 bases had no gene match. The CDR3 sequence is 17 residues long. CDR3 residues: CASSRTGGAETNYGYTF. The CDR3 DNA sequence: TGCGCCAGCAGCCGGACAGGGGGCGCGGAGACTAACTATGGCTACACCTTC.

V and J are TRBV7-9 and TRBJ1-6; TRBD1 aligns across 8 bases. This CDR3 is built from 13 residues. Germline values: CDR1 SEHNR, CDR2 FQNEAQ (reference sequence). V lost 5 bases to trimming and J lost 8 bases; unmatched junction nucleotides: 2. The CDR3 DNA sequence: TGTGCCAGCAGCGGGACAGGCGATTCACCCCTCCACTTT. Protein sequence: CASSGTGDSPLHF.

This clone was observed a few times. V and J are TRBV2 and TRBJ2-7; D perhaps matches TRBD1 (6 bases). Between the trimmed V and J ends, which lost 6 bases and 3 bases, there was a span of 12 bases. Germline assignment: CDR1 SNHLY and CDR2 FYNNEI. This CDR3 spans 13 amino acids. DNA for the CDR3: TGTGCCAGCAGGGATACCAGGGGCTACGAGCAGTACTTC. Translation: CASRDTRGYEQYF.

A single count supports this clone. CDR3 in DNA: TGTGCCAGCAGAACACATAGGGGGGGTTCCCTTGGCTACACCTTC. This gives the protein CASRTHRGGSLGYTF. The chain employs TRBV11-2 and TRBJ1-2, with a tentative D call TRBD1 (6 bases). Germline CDR1 and CDR2: SGHAT and FQNNGV. V was pared by 6 bases and J by 7 bases, with 21 bases between. This CDR3 region has 15 residues.

On this clone itself: Relative to the germline gene, one junction end is altered; a read error may explain this. The rearrangement links TRBV7-9 to TRBJ1-1; tentative D call: TRBD1 (5 bases). Per germline, CDR1 SEHNR and CDR2 FQNEAQ (reference sequence). The CDR3 length is 16 residues. Here the CDR3 DNA reads TGTTCCAGCAGCTTATGGGGGGGTAGACCGAACACTGAAGCTTTCTTT. This sequence encodes CSSSLWGGRPNTEAFF. Filled out from reference TRBV7-9 and TRBJ1-1, the complete variable domain reads DTGVSQNPRHKITKRGQNVTFRCDPISEHNRLYWYRQTLGQGPEFLTYFQNEAQLEKSRLLSDRFSAERPKGSFSTLEIQRTEQGDSAMYLCSSSLWGGRPNTEAFFGQGTRLTVV.

This clone has a single count. The genes are TRBV9 and TRBJ2-7; 11 nucleotides agree with TRBD2. This CDR3 contains 15 residues. Germline loops: CDR1 SGDLS, CDR2 YYNGEE. V lost 3 bases, J lost 5 bases, and 7 bases stayed unmatched. The CDR3 here is CASSALAGGPHEQYF. In DNA, the CDR3 is TGTGCCAGCAGCGCTTTAGCGGGAGGGCCCCACGAGCAGTACTTC.

The chain uses TRBV4-1 and TRBJ2-7, with 8 bases aligning to TRBD2. CDR1 is MGHRA and CDR2 is YSYEKL in the germline V gene. The CDR3 runs to 13 residues. J lost 9 bases, V lost 2 bases, and 6 bases had no gene match. The CDR3 DNA reads as TGCGCCAGCAGCCAAACTCCGGCGGGAGGGCAGTACTTC. Encoded protein: CASSQTPAGGQYF.

This rearrangement joins TRBV2 to TRBJ1-1; D uncertain. From germline, CDR1 is SNHLY and CDR2 FYNNEI. The CDR3 spans 13 residues. V dropped 4 bases and J dropped 0 bases, with 6 bases sitting between them. The CDR3 protein is CASSGEVNTEAFF. The DNA for the CDR3 is TGTGCCAGCAGTGGTGAGGTGAACACTGAAGCTTTCTTT.

The CDR3 DNA sequence: TGTGCCCGCAAGGGACAAACAGAGGAGACCCAGTACTTC. It yields the protein CARKGQTEETQYF. The rearrangement links TRBV30 to TRBJ2-5, with D tentatively TRBD1 (6 bases). In germline, CDR1 is GTSNPN, CDR2 SVGIG (reference sequence). The ends were cut back, 8 bases at V and 5 bases at J, with 18 bases in the middle. The CDR3 is 13 amino acids.

The J gene is TRBJ1-4, the V gene TRBV5-4; 7 positions agree with TRBD1. J lost 5 bases, V lost 1 base, and 2 bases had no gene match. This CDR3 has 14 residues. CDR1 and CDR2 from the germline V gene are SGHNT and YYREEE (reference sequence). CDR3 sequence reads: CASSLTGENEKLFF. In nucleotides, the CDR3 is TGTGCCAGCAGCTTGACAGGGGAGAATGAAAAACTGTTTTTT. Combining the CDR3 with reference TRBV5-4 and TRBJ1-4 gives the whole variable domain ETGVTQSPTHLIKTRGQQVTLRCSSQSGHNTVSWYQQALGQGPQFIFQYYREEENGRGNFPPRFSGLQFPNYSSELNVNALELDDSALYLCASSLTGENEKLFFGSGTQLSVL.

CDR3 sequence: CASSPTGRGTEAFF. DNA for the CDR3: TGTGCCAGCAGCCCTACAGGGCGGGGGACTGAAGCTTTCTTT. The chain carries TRBV7-8 and TRBJ1-1, with a weak D call TRBD1 (6 bases). Trimming removed 5 bases at V and 5 bases at J, with 15 bases between. The germline V gene encodes CDR1 SGHVS and CDR2 FQNEAQ. This CDR3 is built from 14 residues.

J is TRBJ2-6 and V is TRBV28; D is undetermined. V lost 5 bases to trimming and J lost 0 bases, with 20 bases between them. The CDR3 length is 19 residues. CDR1 is MDHEN, CDR2 SYDVKM, per germline. CDR3 amino acids: CASSQVSHLEDSGANVLTF. The DNA for the CDR3 is TGTGCCAGCAGTCAGGTTAGTCACCTCGAAGACTCTGGGGCCAACGTCCTGACTTTC.

The chain links TRBV30 to TRBJ2-1; TRBD1 matches at 11 bases. Unmatched junction bases numbered 11, after V lost 4 bases and J lost 9 bases. The CDR3 loop spans 15 amino acids. The germline CDR1 and CDR2 sequences are GTSNPN and SVGIG (reference sequence). This CDR3 is CAWNALGQGAGEQFF. The DNA for the CDR3 is TGTGCCTGGAACGCCCTCGGACAGGGGGCAGGTGAGCAGTTCTTC. Drawing the rest from reference TRBV30 and TRBJ2-1, the complete variable domain is SQTIHQWPATLVQPVGSPLSLECTVEGTSNPNLYWYRQAAGRGLQLLFYSVGIGQISSEVPQNLSASRPQDRQFILSSKKLLLSDSGFYLCAWNALGQGAGEQFFGPGTRLTVL.

The table lists this clone with a few counts. This chain joins TRBV6-5 and TRBJ2-5, with 7 bases that match TRBD1. The CDR3 extends over 14 amino acids. Germline V CDR1 and CDR2: MNHEY, SVGAGI. The J segment lost 3 bases and the V segment lost 5 bases, leaving 6 bases of the junction unmatched. CDR3 nucleotides: TGTGCCAGCAGTGTCTTAACAGGGGAAGAGACCCAGTACTTC. Amino acid sequence: CASSVLTGEETQYF.

The gene calls are TRBV19 and TRBJ2-1; TRBD1 matches 9 bases. The V and J ends lost 7 bases and 6 bases, in that order; junction bases with no gene match: 10. The CDR3 has 15 amino acids. Germline CDR1 LNHDA, CDR2 SQIVND (reference sequence). CDR3 loop: CASTRGDREGNEQFF. In DNA form, the CDR3 reads TGTGCCAGTACTCGGGGGGACAGGGAAGGCAATGAGCAGTTCTTC.

This chain links TRBV28 with TRBJ1-1; 7 bases map to TRBD1. Trimming cost V 6 bases and J 7 bases; bases outside gene matches: 17. Germline values: CDR1 MDHEN, CDR2 SYDVKM. The CDR3 is made up of 16 amino acids. This CDR3 is CASSRTTMTGWGEAFF. The CDR3 DNA reads TGTGCCAGCAGCCGAACGACCATGACAGGGTGGGGTGAAGCTTTCTTT. Full variable domain (outside the CDR3, taken from reference TRBV28 and TRBJ1-1): DVKVTQSSRYLVKRTGEKVFLECVQDMDHENMFWYRQDPGLGLRLIYFSYDVKMKEKGDIPEGYSVSREKKERFSLILESASTNQTSMYLCASSRTTMTGWGEAFFGQGTRLTVV.